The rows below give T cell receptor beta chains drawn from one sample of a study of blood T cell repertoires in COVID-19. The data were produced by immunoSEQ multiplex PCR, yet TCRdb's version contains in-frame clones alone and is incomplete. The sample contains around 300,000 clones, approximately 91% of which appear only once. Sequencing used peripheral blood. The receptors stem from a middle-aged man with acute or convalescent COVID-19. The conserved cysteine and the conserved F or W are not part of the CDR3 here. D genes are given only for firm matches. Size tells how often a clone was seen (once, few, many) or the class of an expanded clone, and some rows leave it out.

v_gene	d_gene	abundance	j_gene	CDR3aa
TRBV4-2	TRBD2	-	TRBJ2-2	ASSPGLGRGGTGELF
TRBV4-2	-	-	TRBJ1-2	ASSQDHRANYGYT
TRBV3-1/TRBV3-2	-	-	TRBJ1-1	ASSLLRFMNTEAF
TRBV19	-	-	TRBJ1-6	ASSTRPGENSPLH
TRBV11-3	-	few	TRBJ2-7	ASSYPGCAYEQY
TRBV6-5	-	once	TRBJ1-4	ASSYSLGGEKLF
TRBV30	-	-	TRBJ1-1	AWSVGAIGAF
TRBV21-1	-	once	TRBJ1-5	ASRGSNQPQH
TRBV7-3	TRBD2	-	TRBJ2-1	ASSFPSGGADEQF
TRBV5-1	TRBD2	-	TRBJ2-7	ASSRPGGSYEQY
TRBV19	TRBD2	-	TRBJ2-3	ASSIRRGGDTDTQY
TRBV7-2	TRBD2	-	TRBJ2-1	ASSLSAGGYNEQF
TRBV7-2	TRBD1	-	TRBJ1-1	ASSSRDRGNTEAF
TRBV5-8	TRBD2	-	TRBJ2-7	ASSFGGVTYEQY
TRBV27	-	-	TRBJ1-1	ASSLSGETEAF
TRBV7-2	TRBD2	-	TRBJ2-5	ASRPRLAGEETQY
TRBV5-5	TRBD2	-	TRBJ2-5	ASRSPLGRGYQETQY
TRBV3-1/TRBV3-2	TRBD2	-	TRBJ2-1	ASSQTSGGRWDMGKYNEQF